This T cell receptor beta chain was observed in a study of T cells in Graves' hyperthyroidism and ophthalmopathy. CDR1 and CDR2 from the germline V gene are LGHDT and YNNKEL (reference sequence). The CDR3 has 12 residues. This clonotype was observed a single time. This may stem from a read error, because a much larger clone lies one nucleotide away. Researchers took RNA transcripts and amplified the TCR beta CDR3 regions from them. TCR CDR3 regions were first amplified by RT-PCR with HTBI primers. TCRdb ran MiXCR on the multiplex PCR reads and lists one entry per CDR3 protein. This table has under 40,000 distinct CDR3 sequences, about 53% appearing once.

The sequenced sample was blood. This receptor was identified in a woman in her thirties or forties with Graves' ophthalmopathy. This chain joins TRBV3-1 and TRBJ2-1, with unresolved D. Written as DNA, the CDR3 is TGTGCCAGCAGCCAAGTTAGTTTGGAGCAGTCCTTC. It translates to CASSQVSLEQSF.